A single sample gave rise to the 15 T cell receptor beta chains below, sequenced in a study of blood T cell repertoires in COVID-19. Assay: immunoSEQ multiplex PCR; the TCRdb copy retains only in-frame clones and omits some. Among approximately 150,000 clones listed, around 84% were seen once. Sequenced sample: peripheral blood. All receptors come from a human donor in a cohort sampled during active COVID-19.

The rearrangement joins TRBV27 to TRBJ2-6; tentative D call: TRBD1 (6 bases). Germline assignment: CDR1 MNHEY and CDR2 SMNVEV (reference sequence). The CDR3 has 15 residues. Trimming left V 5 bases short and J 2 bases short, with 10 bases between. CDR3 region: CASSRQVTGANVLTF. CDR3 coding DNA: TGTGCCAGCAGTAGACAGGTCACTGGGGCCAACGTCCTGACTTTC.

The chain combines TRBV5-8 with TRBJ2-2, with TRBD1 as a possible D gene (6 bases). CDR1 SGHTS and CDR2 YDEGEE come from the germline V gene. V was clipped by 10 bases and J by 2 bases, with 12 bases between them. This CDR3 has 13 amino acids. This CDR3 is CAGGQTNTGELFF. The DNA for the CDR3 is TGTGCCGGAGGACAGACTAACACCGGGGAGCTGTTTTTT. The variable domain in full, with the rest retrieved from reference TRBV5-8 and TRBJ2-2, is EAGVTQSPTHLIKTRGQQATLRCSPISGHTSVYWYQQALGLGLQFLLWYDEGEERNRGNFPPRFSGRQFPNYSSELNVNALELEDSALYLCAGGQTNTGELFFGEGSRLTVL.

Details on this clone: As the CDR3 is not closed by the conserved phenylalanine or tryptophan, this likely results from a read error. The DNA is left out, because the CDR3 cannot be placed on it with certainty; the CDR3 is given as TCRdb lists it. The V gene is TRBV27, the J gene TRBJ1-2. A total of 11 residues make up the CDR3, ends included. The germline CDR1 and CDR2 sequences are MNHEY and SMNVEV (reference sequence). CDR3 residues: CASNPSGRPVS.

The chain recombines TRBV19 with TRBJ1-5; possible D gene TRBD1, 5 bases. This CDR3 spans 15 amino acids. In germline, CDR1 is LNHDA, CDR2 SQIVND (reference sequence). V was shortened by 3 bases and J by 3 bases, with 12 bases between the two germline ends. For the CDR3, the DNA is TGTGCCAGTAGTATTCGGTCAGGGTCCAATCAGCCCCAGCATTTT. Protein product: CASSIRSGSNQPQHF.

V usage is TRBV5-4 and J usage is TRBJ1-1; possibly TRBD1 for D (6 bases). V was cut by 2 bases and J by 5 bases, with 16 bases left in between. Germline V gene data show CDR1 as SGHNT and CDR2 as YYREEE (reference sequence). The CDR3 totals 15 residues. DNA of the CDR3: TGTGCCAGCAGCTTTACAGGGAGTATGGGGACTGAAGCTTTCTTT. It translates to CASSFTGSMGTEAFF.

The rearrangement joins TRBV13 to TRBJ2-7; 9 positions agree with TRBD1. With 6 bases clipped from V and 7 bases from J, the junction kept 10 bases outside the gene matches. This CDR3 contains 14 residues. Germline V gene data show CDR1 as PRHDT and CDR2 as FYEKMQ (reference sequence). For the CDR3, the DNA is TGTGCCAGCAGGGGGGGACAGGGAGTGAGAGAGCAGTACTTC. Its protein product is CASRGGQGVREQYF. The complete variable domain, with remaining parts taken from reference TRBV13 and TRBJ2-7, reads AAGVIQSPRHLIKEKRETATLKCYPIPRHDTVYWYQQGPGQDPQFLISFYEKMQSDKGSIPDRFSAQQFSDYHSELNMSSLELGDSALYFCASRGGQGVREQYFGPGTRLTVT.

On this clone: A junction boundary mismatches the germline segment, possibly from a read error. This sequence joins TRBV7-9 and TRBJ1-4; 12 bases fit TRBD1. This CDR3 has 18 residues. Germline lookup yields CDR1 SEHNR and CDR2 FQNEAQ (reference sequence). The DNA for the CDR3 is TGTGCCAGCAGCTCTAGAAGCGGGACAGGGGGCACTAATGAAAGACTGTTTTTT. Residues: CASSSRSGTGGTNERLFF.

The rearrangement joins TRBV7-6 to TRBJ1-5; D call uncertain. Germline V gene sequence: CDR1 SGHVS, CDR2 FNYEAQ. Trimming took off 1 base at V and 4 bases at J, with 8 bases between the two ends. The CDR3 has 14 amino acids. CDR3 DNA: TGTGCCAGCAGCTTAGTGGCAGATAATCAGCCCCAGCATTTT. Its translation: CASSLVADNQPQHF.

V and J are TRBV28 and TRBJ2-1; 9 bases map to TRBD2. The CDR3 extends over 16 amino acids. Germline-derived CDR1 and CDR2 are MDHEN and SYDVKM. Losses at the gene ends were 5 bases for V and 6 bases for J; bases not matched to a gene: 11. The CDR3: CASSGGELAGFNEQFF. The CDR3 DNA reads TGTGCCAGCAGTGGGGGCGAGCTAGCGGGGTTCAATGAGCAGTTCTTC.

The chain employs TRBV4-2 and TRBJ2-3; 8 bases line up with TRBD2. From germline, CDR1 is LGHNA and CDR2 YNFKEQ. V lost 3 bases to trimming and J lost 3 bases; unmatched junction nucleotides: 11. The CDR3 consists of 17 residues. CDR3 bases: TGTGCCAGCAGCCACGGGGGTTTTAGCGGGGTGACAGATACGCAGTATTTT. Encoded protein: CASSHGGFSGVTDTQYF.

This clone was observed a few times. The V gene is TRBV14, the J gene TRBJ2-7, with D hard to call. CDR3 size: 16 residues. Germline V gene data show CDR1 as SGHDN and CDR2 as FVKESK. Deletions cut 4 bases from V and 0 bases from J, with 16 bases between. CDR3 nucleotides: TGTGCCAGCAGCCTCCCCCGAGGTCCCAGCTCCTACGAGCAGTACGTC. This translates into CASSLPRGPSSYEQYV.

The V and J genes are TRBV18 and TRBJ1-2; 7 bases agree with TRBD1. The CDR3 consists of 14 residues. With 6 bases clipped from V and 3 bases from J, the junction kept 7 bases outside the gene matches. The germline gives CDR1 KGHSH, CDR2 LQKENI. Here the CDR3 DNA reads TGTGCCAGCTCGACAGGGCAGGACTACTATGGCTACACCTTC. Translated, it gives CASSTGQDYYGYTF.

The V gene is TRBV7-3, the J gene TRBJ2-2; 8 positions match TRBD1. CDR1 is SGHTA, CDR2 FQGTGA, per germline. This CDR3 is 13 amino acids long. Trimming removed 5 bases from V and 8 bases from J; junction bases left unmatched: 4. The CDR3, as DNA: TGTGCCAGCAGCCTGAGGGACAGGGGGGAGCTGTTTTTT. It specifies CASSLRDRGELFF.

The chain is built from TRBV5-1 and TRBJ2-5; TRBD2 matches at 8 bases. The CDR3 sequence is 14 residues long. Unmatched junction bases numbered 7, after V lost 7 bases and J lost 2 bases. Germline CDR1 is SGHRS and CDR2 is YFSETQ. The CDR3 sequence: CASGGRGVQETQYF. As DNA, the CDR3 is TGCGCCAGCGGAGGGCGGGGGGTACAAGAGACCCAGTACTTC. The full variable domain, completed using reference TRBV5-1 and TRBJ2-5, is KAGVTQTPRYLIKTRGQQVTLSCSPISGHRSVSWYQQTPGQGLQFLFEYFSETQRNKGNFPGRFSGRQFSNSRSEMNVSTLELGDSALYLCASGGRGVQETQYFGPGTRLLVL.

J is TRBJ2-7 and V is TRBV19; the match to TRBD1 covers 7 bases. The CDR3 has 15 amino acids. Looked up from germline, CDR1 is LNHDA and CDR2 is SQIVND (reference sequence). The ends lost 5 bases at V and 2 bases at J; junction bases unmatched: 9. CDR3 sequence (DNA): TGTGCCAGTAGTCCTCGGACAGGTCAGGCCTACGAGCAGTACTTC. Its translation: CASSPRTGQAYEQYF.